The 32 T cell receptor beta chains given below trace back to one sample, sequenced in a study of fetal regulatory T cell absence and autoimmunity. Sequenced by immunoSEQ multiplex PCR; TCRdb stores in-frame clones only, minus some. The sample carries more than 90,000 clones, approximately 79% recorded once. The sequenced material came from pancreas tissue. These receptors all stem from a male donor with IPEX syndrome.

The J gene is TRBJ2-7, the V gene TRBV6-6, with 8 bases that match TRBD2. After removal of 11 bases from V and 2 bases from J, the junction contained 14 bases not matched to a gene. Germline CDR1 is MNHNY and CDR2 is SVGAGI (reference sequence). This CDR3 comprises 15 residues. The CDR3 DNA sequence: TGTGCCTCCCTACGTGGGGTAGCGGGGACCTACGAGCAGTACTTC. Translating it yields CASLRGVAGTYEQYF.

The chain has TRBV5-1 and TRBJ2-1; TRBD1 agrees at 8 bases. The CDR3 extends over 16 amino acids. The trim removed 0 bases at V and 7 bases at J, leaving 9 bases unmatched. CDR1 is SGHRS and CDR2 is YFSETQ in the germline V gene. Written as DNA, the CDR3 is TGCGCCAGCAGCTTGGGGGGCAGGGGGCGCGCAAATGAGCAGTTCTTC. This gives the protein CASSLGGRGRANEQFF. Complete variable domain (other parts from reference TRBV5-1 and TRBJ2-1): KAGVTQTPRYLIKTRGQQVTLSCSPISGHRSVSWYQQTPGQGLQFLFEYFSETQRNKGNFPGRFSGRQFSNSRSEMNVSTLELGDSALYLCASSLGGRGRANEQFFGPGTRLTVL.

This clone was counted between two and nine times. The V gene is TRBV29-1, the J gene TRBJ1-2; D perhaps matches TRBD1 (5 bases). The CDR3 has 13 residues. Germline V gives CDR1 SQVTM, CDR2 ANQGSEA. V was shortened by 4 bases and J by 3 bases, with 12 bases between the two germline ends. In DNA form, the CDR3 reads TGCAGCGTTGTAAGGGGCGTGGACTATGGCTACACCTTC. Translating gives CSVVRGVDYGYTF.

The V call is TRBV27, the J call TRBJ1-6, with D unresolved. The V and J ends lost 8 bases and 8 bases respectively, with 13 bases between them. The CDR3 covers 13 residues. Germline loops: CDR1 MNHEY, CDR2 SMNVEV (reference sequence). CDR3 nucleotides: TGTGCCAGCTCTCTGACGATCGATTCACCCCTCCACTTT. Translated: CASSLTIDSPLHF.

The CDR3 sequence: CASSEGAKSTEAFF. The CDR3 DNA reads TGTGCCAGCAGTGAGGGGGCGAAATCCACTGAAGCTTTCTTT. The chain uses TRBV27 and TRBJ1-1; 7 bases map to TRBD1. V trimming: 5 bases; J trimming: 4 bases; junction bases outside the gene matches: 7. Germline V gives CDR1 MNHEY, CDR2 SMNVEV (reference sequence). The CDR3 covers 14 residues.

V gene TRBV6-5 combines with J gene TRBJ2-1; no definite D call. V was shortened by 1 base and J by 1 base, with 5 bases between the two germline ends. Germline assignment: CDR1 MNHEY and CDR2 SVGAGI. CDR3 length: 14 residues. CDR3 protein: CASSYLDSYNEQFF. Here the CDR3 DNA reads TGTGCCAGCAGTTACTTAGATTCCTACAATGAGCAGTTCTTC.

The genes are TRBV5-6 and TRBJ2-7; D might be TRBD2 (5 bases). V gave up 0 bases and J gave up 0 bases, with 7 bases separating them. The CDR3 consists of 14 residues. CDR1 and CDR2 (germline): SGHDT, YYEEEE. The CDR3 here is CASSLEAVSYEQYF. CDR3 DNA: TGTGCCAGCAGCTTGGAAGCGGTCTCCTACGAGCAGTACTTC.

The chain uses TRBV20-1 and TRBJ2-7; D gene ambiguous. Germline values: CDR1 DFQATT, CDR2 SNEGSKA (reference sequence). The CDR3 has 11 amino acids. V was trimmed by 0 bases and J by 4 bases, leaving 4 bases between them. CDR3 in DNA: TGCAGTGCTAGAGACAAATACGAGCAGTACTTC. This sequence encodes CSARDKYEQYF.

The chain carries TRBV19 and TRBJ2-3, with D possibly matching TRBD2 (5 bases). This CDR3 region has 14 residues. V lost 6 bases and J lost 1, with 11 bases in between. Germline V CDR1 and CDR2: LNHDA, SQIVND (reference sequence). CDR3 amino acids: CASRQDSRTDTQYF. The CDR3 region has the DNA TGTGCCAGTAGGCAGGACTCCCGCACAGATACGCAGTATTTT.

V gene TRBV6-6 combines with J gene TRBJ2-7; D may be TRBD1 or TRBD2 (5 bases each). Germline V gene lookup returns CDR1 MNHNY and CDR2 SVGAGI (reference sequence). V was pared by 2 bases and J by 0 bases, with 8 bases between. This CDR3 comprises 14 residues. CDR3 DNA: TGTGCCAGCAGTTACCCAGGGACCTCCTACGAGCAGTACTTC. Its protein product is CASSYPGTSYEQYF.

The chain carries TRBV19 and TRBJ2-5, with 7 bases aligning to TRBD1. The CDR3 contains 12 residues. The germline V gene encodes CDR1 LNHDA and CDR2 SQIVND (reference sequence). The trim removed 3 bases at V and 5 bases at J, leaving 0 bases unmatched. The CDR3 is CASSIRGETQYF. The CDR3 region has the DNA TGTGCCAGTAGTATCAGGGGGGAGACCCAGTACTTC.

CDR3 region: CASSLAGLARYNEQFF. DNA for the CDR3: TGCGCCAGCAGCTTGGCAGGACTAGCGAGGTACAATGAGCAGTTCTTC. The chain couples TRBV5-1 to TRBJ2-1, with 9 bases fitting TRBD2. The junction had 5 bases not matched to a gene; V was cut back by 0 bases and J by 4 bases. The CDR3 is 16 residues long. Germline values: CDR1 SGHRS, CDR2 YFSETQ.

The chain's CDR3 is CASSLARLGEQFF. CDR3 coding DNA: TGTGCCAGCAGCTTAGCGCGTCTAGGGGAGCAGTTCTTC. The V and J genes are TRBV7-9 and TRBJ2-1, with D uncertain. CDR1 is SEHNR and CDR2 is FQNEAQ in the germline V gene (reference sequence). CDR3 length equals 13 residues. Trimming removed 0 bases from V and 10 bases from J, with 10 bases in between. The full variable domain, completed using reference TRBV7-9 and TRBJ2-1, is DTGVSQNPRHKITKRGQNVTFRCDPISEHNRLYWYRQTLGQGPEFLTYFQNEAQLEKSRLLSDRFSAERPKGSFSTLEIQRTEQGDSAMYLCASSLARLGEQFFGPGTRLTVL.

The rearrangement links TRBV7-2 to TRBJ2-5; 8 bases are a match to TRBD2. The CDR3 contains 15 residues. CDR1 is SGHTA and CDR2 is FQGNSA in the germline V gene. V trimming: 1 base; J trimming: 5 bases; junction bases outside the gene matches: 6. The DNA of the CDR3 is TGTGCCAGCAGCTTAGGTGGGACTAGGGGCGAGACCCAGTACTTC. As protein: CASSLGGTRGETQYF.

The V call is TRBV6-6, the J call TRBJ1-4; D gene ambiguous. The V and J ends lost 0 bases and 6 bases respectively, with 5 bases between them. There are 13 residues in the CDR3. In germline, CDR1 is MNHNY, CDR2 SVGAGI (reference sequence). The CDR3 sequence is CASSYSGHEKLFF. CDR3 nucleotides: TGTGCCAGCAGTTACTCCGGGCATGAAAAACTGTTTTTT.

The chain couples TRBV6-5 to TRBJ2-7, with 8 positions matching TRBD2. The germline V gene has CDR1 MNHEY and CDR2 SVGAGI. J gave up 3 bases and V 5 bases, and 9 bases lay outside the gene matches. The CDR3 covers 15 residues. DNA of the CDR3: TGTGCCAGCAGTCAGGGACTAGGGCTATACTACGAGCAGTACTTC. This gives the protein CASSQGLGLYYEQYF.

The chain has TRBV5-6 and TRBJ1-5, with unresolved D. Trimming stripped 2 bases from V and 5 bases from J, with 14 bases between. Germline loops: CDR1 SGHDT, CDR2 YYEEEE. This CDR3 region has 15 residues. The CDR3 sequence: CASSFRREGDQPQHF. The DNA for the CDR3 is TGTGCCAGCAGCTTCCGTAGGGAGGGAGATCAGCCCCAGCATTTT. Based on the CDR3 plus reference TRBV5-6 and TRBJ1-5, the full variable domain is DAGVTQSPTHLIKTRGQQVTLRCSPKSGHDTVSWYQQALGQGPQFIFQYYEEEERQRGNFPDRFSGHQFPNYSSELNVNALLLGDSALYLCASSFRREGDQPQHFGDGTRLSIL.

This chain joins TRBV2 and TRBJ1-1; 8 positions agree with TRBD1. The CDR3 is 13 amino acids. In germline, CDR1 is SNHLY, CDR2 FYNNEI. The V and J ends lost 2 bases and 4 bases, in that order; junction bases with no gene match: 0. The CDR3 nucleotides are TGTGCCAGCAGTGAACAGGGGGCCACTGAAGCTTTCTTT. Its translation: CASSEQGATEAFF.

The chain has TRBV6-5 and TRBJ2-7; a weak D match, TRBD2 (6 bases). CDR3 length equals 13 residues. CDR1 and CDR2 (germline): MNHEY, SVGAGI. The germline V and J ends were trimmed by 3 bases and 3 bases, with 9 bases remaining between them. CDR3 DNA: TGTGCCAGCAGTTATCACGGGGGCTACGAGCAGTACTTC. Translating gives CASSYHGGYEQYF.

The rearrangement links TRBV19 to TRBJ1-1; TRBD1 aligns across 7 bases. The V segment lost 5 bases and the J segment 5 bases; nucleotides outside the gene matches: 11. Germline CDR1 is LNHDA and CDR2 is SQIVND (reference sequence). CDR3 length: 15 amino acids. The CDR3 is CASSATRQGRTEAFF. The CDR3, as DNA: TGTGCCAGTAGTGCGACGAGACAGGGCCGGACTGAAGCTTTCTTT.

The chain recombines TRBV5-1 with TRBJ2-7, with 9 bases lining up with TRBD2. CDR3 length: 16 residues. V was clipped by 1 base and J by 6 bases; unmatched bases: 11. Germline CDR1 and CDR2: SGHRS and YFSETQ. The CDR3 sequence: CASSLSSLAGVGEQYF. CDR3 DNA sequence: TGCGCCAGCAGCTTGTCCTCTTTAGCGGGAGTCGGCGAGCAGTACTTC.

The chain employs TRBV27 and TRBJ2-2; no firm D call. This CDR3 spans 13 amino acids. Germline V gene lookup returns CDR1 MNHEY and CDR2 SMNVEV (reference sequence). Trimming pared 2 bases from V and 0 bases from J, leaving 1 base between. CDR3 loop: CASSLTNTGELFF. In nucleotides, the CDR3 is TGTGCCAGCAGTTTAACGAACACCGGGGAGCTGTTTTTT.

The chain couples TRBV5-1 to TRBJ2-3, with 8 bases fitting TRBD1. Germline lookup yields CDR1 SGHRS and CDR2 YFSETQ. Trimming cost V 3 bases and J 2 bases; bases outside gene matches: 2. The CDR3 extends over 14 amino acids. In DNA, the CDR3 is TGCGCCAGCAGCTCGGACAGGGCCACAGATACGCAGTATTTT. Translated: CASSSDRATDTQYF.

The V gene is TRBV9, the J gene TRBJ1-1; 8 positions agree with TRBD1. Trimming at V came to 3 bases and at J to 0 bases, leaving 1 base not matched to a gene. CDR3 length equals 14 residues. Per germline, CDR1 SGDLS and CDR2 YYNGEE. The CDR3 nucleotides are TGTGCCAGCAGCGGGGACAGGCTGAACACTGAAGCTTTCTTT. Its protein is CASSGDRLNTEAFF.

The gene calls are TRBV19 and TRBJ2-7; D gene uncertain. CDR3 length: 15 residues. V was cut by 5 bases and J by 0 bases, with 14 bases left in between. Germline values: CDR1 LNHDA, CDR2 SQIVND (reference sequence). DNA for the CDR3: TGTGCCAGTAGTTTCCGCCTCAGAGCCTCCTACGAGCAGTACTTC. It specifies CASSFRLRASYEQYF. The variable domain in full, with the rest retrieved from reference TRBV19 and TRBJ2-7, is DGGITQSPKYLFRKEGQNVTLSCEQNLNHDAMYWYRQDPGQGLRLIYYSQIVNDFQKGDIAEGYSVSREKKESFPLTVTSAQKNPTAFYLCASSFRLRASYEQYFGPGTRLTVT.

The chain combines TRBV27 with TRBJ1-5, with D possibly matching TRBD1 (5 bases). There are 16 residues in the CDR3. Germline V CDR1 and CDR2: MNHEY, SMNVEV (reference sequence). V was clipped by 2 bases and J by 0 bases, with 11 bases between them. This chain's CDR3 is CASSLRTTASNQPQHF. As DNA, the CDR3 is TGTGCCAGCAGTTTAAGGACGACAGCTAGCAATCAGCCCCAGCATTTT.

The chain links TRBV5-6 to TRBJ2-7; D gene uncertain. There are 13 residues in the CDR3. V was pared by 0 bases and J by 3 bases, with 7 bases between. From germline, CDR1 is SGHDT and CDR2 YYEEEE. CDR3 in DNA: TGTGCCAGCAGCTTGGGAGACGGCTACGAGCAGTACTTC. Protein sequence: CASSLGDGYEQYF.

The chain combines TRBV4-1 with TRBJ2-3; TRBD1 aligns across 8 bases. This CDR3 contains 18 residues. Germline lookup yields CDR1 MGHRA and CDR2 YSYEKL. V shed 3 bases and J 4 bases; nucleotides not matched to a gene: 15. CDR3 sequence (DNA): TGCGCCAGCAGCCAGGGCCTTTTGACAGGGGATGTAGCAGATACGCAGTATTTT. The encoded protein is CASSQGLLTGDVADTQYF.

The chain has TRBV30 and TRBJ2-2; tentative D call: TRBD1 (5 bases). CDR1 is GTSNPN, CDR2 SVGIG, per germline (reference sequence). Deletions cut 0 bases from V and 5 bases from J, with 10 bases between. The CDR3 loop spans 14 amino acids. CDR3 region: CAWSVRGWTGELFF. In DNA form, the CDR3 reads TGTGCCTGGAGTGTAAGGGGCTGGACCGGGGAGCTGTTTTTT.

The genes are TRBV9 and TRBJ2-1; TRBD2 matches at 11 bases. CDR1 SGDLS and CDR2 YYNGEE come from the germline V gene. The CDR3 is made up of 16 amino acids. J gave up 15 bases and V 3 bases, and 17 bases lay outside the gene matches. The CDR3 here is CASSASSGLAGGRWFF. The CDR3 region has the DNA TGTGCCAGCAGCGCTTCCTCAGGGCTAGCGGGGGGCCGCTGGTTCTTC.

V is TRBV4-1 and J is TRBJ2-7, with 10 positions matching TRBD2. The V gene end was trimmed by 0 bases and the J gene end by 3 bases; junction bases not matched to a gene: 8. The CDR3 runs to 17 residues. CDR1 and CDR2 (germline): MGHRA, YSYEKL. The chain's CDR3 is CASSQDHWVAGGYEQYF. The CDR3 region has the DNA TGCGCCAGCAGCCAAGATCATTGGGTAGCGGGAGGCTACGAGCAGTACTTC.

As for this clone: A much larger clone differs from this one at a single base, so this may be a read error. V gene TRBV7-8 combines with J gene TRBJ1-2; D remains ambiguous. V lost 1 base to trimming and J lost 2 bases, with 2 bases between them. The CDR3 consists of 12 residues. CDR1 is SGHVS and CDR2 is FQNEAQ in the germline V gene. DNA of the CDR3: TGTGCCAGCAGCTTAGACAACTATGGCTACACCTTC. This codes for CASSLDNYGYTF.